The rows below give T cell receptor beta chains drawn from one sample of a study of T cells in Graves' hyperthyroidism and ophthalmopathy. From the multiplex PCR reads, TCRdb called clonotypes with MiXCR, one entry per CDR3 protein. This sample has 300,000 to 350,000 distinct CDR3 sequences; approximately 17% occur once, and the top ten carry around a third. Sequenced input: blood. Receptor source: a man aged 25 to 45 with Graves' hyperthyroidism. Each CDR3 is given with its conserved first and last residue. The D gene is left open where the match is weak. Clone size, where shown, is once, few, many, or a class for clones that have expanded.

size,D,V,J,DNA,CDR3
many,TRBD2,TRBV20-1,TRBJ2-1,TGCAGTGCCAGTAAGAGGACTAGCGGGATCAATGAGCAGTTCTTC,CSASKRTSGINEQFF
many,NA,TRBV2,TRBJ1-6,TGTGCCAGCGGTATGCTTTGGACGGCTAATTCACCCCTCCACTTT,CASGMLWTANSPLHF
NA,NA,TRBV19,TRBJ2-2,TGTGCCAGTAGTCAAGCAGGGGAGAGAACCGGGGAGCTGTTTTTT,CASSQAGERTGELFF
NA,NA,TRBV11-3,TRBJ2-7,TGTGCCAGCAGCGAGACCAGCGGTCACTACGAGCAGTACTTC,CASSETSGHYEQYF
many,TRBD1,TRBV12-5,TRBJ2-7,TGTGCTAGTGGTTCGCGTTCGGCCTTATGGGACAGTGCTCAAATTCGTTCCTACGAGCAGTACTTC,CASGSRSALWDSAQIRSYEQYF
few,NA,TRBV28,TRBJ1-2,TGTGCCAGCAGTCAAGTGACAGTATATGACTACACCTTC,CASSQVTVYDYTF
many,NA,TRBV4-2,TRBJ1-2,TGTGCCAGCAGCCAAGATCCTAACTATGGCTACACCTTC,CASSQDPNYGYTF
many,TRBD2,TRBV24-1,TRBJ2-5,TGTGCCACCGGGGCGGGGGACTTCGGTGGGGAGACCCAGTACTTC,CATGAGDFGGETQYF
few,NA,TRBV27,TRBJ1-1,TGTGCCAGCAGTTCCCTCCTCACTATGAACACTGAAGCTTTCTTT,CASSSLLTMNTEAFF
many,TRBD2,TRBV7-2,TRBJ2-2,TGTGCCAGCAGCCACGGGGGGAGGCTAGCGGTAATCACCGGGGAGCTGTTTTTT,CASSHGGRLAVITGELFF
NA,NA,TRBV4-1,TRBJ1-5,TGCGCCAGCAGCCAAGATCCAAAGAGCAATCAGCCCCAGCATTTT,CASSQDPKSNQPQHF
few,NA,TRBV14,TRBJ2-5,TGTGCCAGCAGCCGGGACTTTGAAGAGACCCAGTACTTC,CASSRDFEETQYF
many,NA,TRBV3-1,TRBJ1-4,TGTGCCAGCAGCCAAGATCCGGGGGGAGCTAATGAAAAACTGTTTTTT,CASSQDPGGANEKLFF
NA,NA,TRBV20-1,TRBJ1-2,TGCAGTGCTAGAGTGTGGGACTTTGGAGTCCCTAGAGGGGGCTACACCTTC,CSARVWDFGVPRGGYTF
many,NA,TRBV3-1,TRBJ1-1,TGTGCCAGCAGCCAAGATCTCAGGGCAAAAGCTTTCTTT,CASSQDLRAKAFF
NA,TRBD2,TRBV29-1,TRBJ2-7,TGCAGCGTTTCTGAGACTAGCGCTTACGAGCAGTACTTC,CSVSETSAYEQYF